This T cell receptor beta chain was identified in a study of T cell responses to AZD1222 COVID-19 vaccine. The table came from immunoSEQ multiplex PCR; TCRdb's copy has only in-frame clones and leaves some out. The sample gives approximately 150,000 clones, about 86% of which show up once; around 5% is in the top ten. The CDR3 sequence is 12 residues long. The ends were cut back, 2 bases at V and 6 bases at J, with 8 bases in the middle. Germline lookup yields CDR1 MNHEY and CDR2 SMNVEV (reference sequence). The source is an adult who received the AZD1222 COVID-19 vaccine. The chain carries TRBV27 and TRBJ2-7; D possibly corresponds to TRBD1 (6 bases). The input for sequencing was peripheral blood, taken 28 days after the second AZD1222 dose. The CDR3 here is CASSLQGSEQYF. The CDR3, as DNA: TGTGCCAGCAGTTTACAGGGGAGCGAGCAGTACTTC.